This entry concerns a single T cell receptor (beta chain). Its antigen remains undetermined. No quality values exist for individual bases; no much larger clone is one base distant. These data originate in a study of blood T cell repertoires in COVID-19 (dated by TCRdb to between 2020 and 2021). General notes on the study: The collaborator samples originated in the United States, Italy and Spain and spanned the acute and convalescent phases of COVID-19. Subjects who had been exposed to COVID-19, were actively infected with it, or had recovered from it provided the deeply sampled blood TCRbeta repertoires that made up the dataset. Samples came from the ongoing ImmuneRACE study (first 160 participants) plus 1,254 subjects from 6 global collaborators. Nearly every sample came with metadata listing a de-identified subject ID, COVID-19 status, age in years and sex. Where available, HLA class I and class II types were obtained from metadata supplied by the sample provider rather than from assay-based typing. The prospective study material was composed of cDNA or gDNA derived from T cells, B-cell-depleted T cells, or PBMCs. The repertoires were made available in a free public database intended to serve as a resource for research on the immune response to SARS-CoV-2.

The immunoSEQ Assay, a bias-controlled multiplex PCR, was used to amplify TCRbeta CDR3 regions from genomic DNA. The authors' analysis ran thus. The number of nucleated cells in each sample was estimated by amplification of reference gene primers within the assay. To quantify the absolute abundance of each unique TCRbeta CDR3 rearrangement, sequence reads were collapsed and filtered. Productive Simpson clonality was computed per sample as the square root of Simpson's diversity index over productive rearrangements. Imported from immuneACCESS, the table was reduced by TCRdb to in-frame sequences with V and J called. These copies leave out some clones; in studies compared against another copy, an unresolved V gene accounts for under half, and the cause of the remainder is not known. V and J calls plus clone size are reproduced from that table; the DNA served to infer D and trimming. In all, the sample holds tens of thousands of clones, and about 81% of those were seen once. Jointly, the top ten make up roughly an eighth of the sample.

Broad study findings and their caveats: The quantity of clinical and demographic metadata differed by source and by participant and was supplied without curation.

From V the trimming removes 3 bases and from J it removes 3 bases, while the gene matches leave 6 bases of the junction unaccounted for. CDR1 KGHSH and CDR2 LQKENI were looked up in the germline V gene. The CDR3 contains 15 residues, cysteine and phenylalanine counted. The kept DNA is CDR3 alone, 45 bases in frame from the first base. Each collaborating institution followed its own protocols to collect whole blood in K2EDTA tubes. Collaborator samples were shipped for TCRbeta analysis as frozen whole blood, isolated PBMCs, or DNA extracted from either sample type. The source of this sequence is a woman aged 80 or older with acute or convalescent COVID-19. The specimen sequenced was peripheral blood. The sequence is built from TRBV18 and TRBJ2-7; 9 central nucleotides agree with TRBD1. This receptor carries the CDR3 CASSPATGGVYEQYF. The bases read TGTGCCAGCTCACCTGCCACAGGGGGCGTCTACGAGCAGTACTTC.